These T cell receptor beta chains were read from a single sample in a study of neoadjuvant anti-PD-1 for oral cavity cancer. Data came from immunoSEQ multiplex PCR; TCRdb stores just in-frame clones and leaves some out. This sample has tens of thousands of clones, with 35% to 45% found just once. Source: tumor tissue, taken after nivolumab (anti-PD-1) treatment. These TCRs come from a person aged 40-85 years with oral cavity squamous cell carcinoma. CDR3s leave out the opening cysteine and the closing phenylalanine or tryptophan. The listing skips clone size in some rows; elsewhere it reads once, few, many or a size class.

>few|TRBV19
ASSMQGAEGYGYT
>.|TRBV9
ASSPGGNPSYEQY
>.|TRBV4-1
ASSPWTVAHEQY
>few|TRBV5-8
ASSLVTQGSYNEQF
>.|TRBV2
ASSSSTDTQY
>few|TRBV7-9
ASSLETGTNEKLF
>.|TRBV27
ASSFSFGSSYEQY
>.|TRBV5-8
ASSPRTGSADTQY
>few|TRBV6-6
ASSYGQDMYQPQH
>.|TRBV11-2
ASSLGGSNTGELF
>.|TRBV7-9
ASTLTGNTEAF
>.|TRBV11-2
ASRPITSDYGYT
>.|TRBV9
ASSVGGKDNSPLH
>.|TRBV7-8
ASSMTGINEQF
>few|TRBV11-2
ASSLGSYNEQF
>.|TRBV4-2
ASSQRLLGTGGYQPQH
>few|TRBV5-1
ASRQGERSEQY
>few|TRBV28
ASSFGSGRPYNEQF
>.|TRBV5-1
ASSLHLNSPLH
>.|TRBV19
ASSMGTGNQPQH
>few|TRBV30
AWDFSGVGQF
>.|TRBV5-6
ASSLELYNEQF
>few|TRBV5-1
ASSFDTTGGDEQY
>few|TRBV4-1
ASSHSSLRGTGLSPLH
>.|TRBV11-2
ASSSVRDRGAYGYT
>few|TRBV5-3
ARSHRGEPFNQPQH
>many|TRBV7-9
ASSQEYADSYEQY
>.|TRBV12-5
ASGLGVSGNQPQH
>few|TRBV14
ASSRSPTKYEQY
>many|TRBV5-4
ASSRDRTLRYGYT
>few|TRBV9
ASSVGAGPDGYT
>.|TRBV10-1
ASSGGVRTEAF
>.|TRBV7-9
ASRQNLGQGYSYEQY
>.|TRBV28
ASRRGAGQETQY
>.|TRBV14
ASSQNKGGNSPLH
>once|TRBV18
ASSWQSGYEQY
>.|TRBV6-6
ASLTGGTLTYEQY
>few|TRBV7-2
ASSVMGAGTEAF
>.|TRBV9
ASSAGGREQY
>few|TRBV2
ASTLRGSGT
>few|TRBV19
ASSIGGLAGYNEQF
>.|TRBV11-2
ASSLAPRQEGLIEQY
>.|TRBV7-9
ASQRGLLNTGELF
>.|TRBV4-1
ASSLRGQGYEQY
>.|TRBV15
ATSTGDSYEQY
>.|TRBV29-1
SVDVQNYNEQF
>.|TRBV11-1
ASSARDSLYNEQF
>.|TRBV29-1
SGMGQANTEAF
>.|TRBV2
ASKGPVVTGELF
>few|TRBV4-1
ASSHRAGTGRAEQY